This TCR beta chain originates from a study of human CD8 memory T cell subsets. The TCR beta sequencing libraries came from UMI-labeled 5' RACE. Following a re-call of the 5' RACE reads, TCRdb has one entry per CDR3 protein and lacks DNA. Its listing shows roughly 8,900 distinct CDR3 sequences. Notes on this clonotype: No antigen is known for it.

General study findings and limits: T cells showing similarly high diversity were the stem-like memory and precursor exhausted cells, not the effector memory cells.

This CDR3 region has 14 residues. The germline CDR1 and CDR2 sequences are SEHNR and FQNEAQ (reference sequence). Among CD8+ T cells, TPEX were CCR7+ PD-1+ TIGIT+ early memory cells with exhausted-like traits. The authors enriched total CD8+ T cells by negative magnetic separation. The chain joins TRBV7-9 to TRBJ2-4. The source of this sequence is a human donor in good health. The sample comprised CD8+ T cells from PBMCs. The CDR3 spells CASSLEGVWDIQYF. The full variable domain, rest sourced from reference TRBV7-9 and TRBJ2-4, is DTGVSQNPRHKITKRGQNVTFRCDPISEHNRLYWYRQTLGQGPEFLTYFQNEAQLEKSRLLSDRFSAERPKGSFSTLEIQRTEQGDSAMYLCASSLEGVWDIQYFGAGTRLSVL.